The rows below give T cell receptor beta chains drawn from one sample of a study of cytomegalovirus exposure and HLA in healthy donors. Profiled with immunoSEQ multiplex PCR; TCRdb holds only in-frame clones, not every one. The repertoire table contains about 74,000 clones. Source material: PBMCs. Receptors originate from a female donor in good health and CMV-seropositive. Both conserved end residues are part of each CDR3. Each record gives: CDR3 DNA, CDR3 protein, J gene, D gene, V gene. D genes are given only for firm matches.

CDR3nt: TGTGCCAGCACCTTCAACTTGGAGTTTGGAAACACCATATATTTT; CDR3aa: CASTFNLEFGNTIYF; j_gene: TRBJ1-3; d_gene: NA; v_gene: TRBV6-5
CDR3nt: TGTGCCAGTAGTCTACAGGGGCGGTCCTACGAGCAGTACTTC; CDR3aa: CASSLQGRSYEQYF; j_gene: TRBJ2-7; d_gene: TRBD1; v_gene: TRBV19
CDR3nt: TGTGCCAGCTCGGTAGGGACAGGACCAACTAATGAAAAACTGTTTTTT; CDR3aa: CASSVGTGPTNEKLFF; j_gene: TRBJ1-4; d_gene: TRBD1; v_gene: TRBV11-2
CDR3nt: TGTGCCTGGAGTGTAGTCGGGGGGGTCGAAGCTTTCTTT; CDR3aa: CAWSVVGGVEAFF; j_gene: TRBJ1-1; d_gene: NA; v_gene: TRBV30
CDR3nt: TGTGCCTGGACTTCTAGGGATACGCAGTATTTT; CDR3aa: CAWTSRDTQYF; j_gene: TRBJ2-3; d_gene: NA; v_gene: TRBV30
CDR3nt: TGTGCCAGCAGCGTGGCCATTGGGACAGGGGATGAAAAACTGTTTTTT; CDR3aa: CASSVAIGTGDEKLFF; j_gene: TRBJ1-4; d_gene: TRBD1; v_gene: TRBV9
CDR3nt: TGTGCCAGTAGTATAAGTGGGACAGGTCCTCAGCCCCAGCATTTT; CDR3aa: CASSISGTGPQPQHF; j_gene: TRBJ1-5; d_gene: TRBD1; v_gene: TRBV19
CDR3nt: TGTGCCAGCAGCTCGGTTGGAGATACGCAGTATTTT; CDR3aa: CASSSVGDTQYF; j_gene: TRBJ2-3; d_gene: NA; v_gene: TRBV7-9
CDR3nt: TGCGCCAGCAGCTTGGTAGGGGTAAGGGAGCAGTTCTTC; CDR3aa: CASSLVGVREQFF; j_gene: TRBJ2-1; d_gene: NA; v_gene: TRBV5-1
CDR3nt: TGTGCCAGCAGTGAGCCCCCGGGACTAGCGACCTACGAGCAGTACTTC; CDR3aa: CASSEPPGLATYEQYF; j_gene: TRBJ2-7; d_gene: TRBD2; v_gene: TRBV2
CDR3nt: TGCGCCAGCAGCTTGACGGGAGATGGCATAAATACGCAGTATTTT; CDR3aa: CASSLTGDGINTQYF; j_gene: TRBJ2-3; d_gene: NA; v_gene: TRBV5-1
CDR3nt: TGTGCCACCCATTCCGGGACAGGGCGTTCCGGGGAGCTGTTTTTT; CDR3aa: CATHSGTGRSGELFF; j_gene: TRBJ2-2; d_gene: TRBD1; v_gene: TRBV19
CDR3nt: TGTGCCAGCAGCTCCTTACTAGCGGGAGTCGGGAACACCGGGGAGCTGTTTTTT; CDR3aa: CASSSLLAGVGNTGELFF; j_gene: TRBJ2-2; d_gene: TRBD2; v_gene: TRBV27
CDR3nt: TGTGCCAGCAGTTACTCGAACACGGGGAACACTGAAGCTTTCTTT; CDR3aa: CASSYSNTGNTEAFF; j_gene: TRBJ1-1; d_gene: NA; v_gene: TRBV6-5
CDR3nt: TGCGCCAGCAGCCAAGTCGCACAGGGGCACACCGGGGAGCTGTTTTTT; CDR3aa: CASSQVAQGHTGELFF; j_gene: TRBJ2-2; d_gene: TRBD1; v_gene: TRBV4-3
CDR3nt: TGTGCCAGCAGCTTATCCCCCGGCAGAGGCGAGCAGTACTTC; CDR3aa: CASSLSPGRGEQYF; j_gene: TRBJ2-7; d_gene: NA; v_gene: TRBV7-8
CDR3nt: TGCGCCAGCAGTGAAGCGAGCTCCTACGAGCAGTACTTC; CDR3aa: CASSEASSYEQYF; j_gene: TRBJ2-7; d_gene: NA; v_gene: TRBV10-2
CDR3nt: TGTGCCAGCAGCCAAGAGGCTAGCGGCAGTCCCTTCGAGCAGTACTTC; CDR3aa: CASSQEASGSPFEQYF; j_gene: TRBJ2-7; d_gene: TRBD2; v_gene: TRBV4-2
CDR3nt: TGCGCCAGCAGCCTTCAAGAGACCCAGTACTTC; CDR3aa: CASSLQETQYF; j_gene: TRBJ2-5; d_gene: NA; v_gene: TRBV5-1
CDR3nt: TGCGCCAGCAGTGACGGACAGGGCTACGAGCAGTACTTC; CDR3aa: CASSDGQGYEQYF; j_gene: TRBJ2-7; d_gene: TRBD1; v_gene: TRBV10-2
CDR3nt: TGTGCCAGTAGTGTACAGGGGGCACACTATGGCTACACCTTC; CDR3aa: CASSVQGAHYGYTF; j_gene: TRBJ1-2; d_gene: TRBD1; v_gene: TRBV19
CDR3nt: TGTGCCAGCAGCCAGACAGGGGGCGGCACCGGGGAGCTGTTTTTT; CDR3aa: CASSQTGGGTGELFF; j_gene: TRBJ2-2; d_gene: TRBD1; v_gene: TRBV7-3
CDR3nt: TGTGCCAGCAGCTACGAGGGGGGGCCGACAGATACGCAGTATTTT; CDR3aa: CASSYEGGPTDTQYF; j_gene: TRBJ2-3; d_gene: NA; v_gene: TRBV11-2
CDR3nt: TGTGCCAGCAGCTTAGGGGTGACTAGCGGGACATATGAGCAGTTCTTC; CDR3aa: CASSLGVTSGTYEQFF; j_gene: TRBJ2-1; d_gene: TRBD2; v_gene: TRBV7-6
CDR3nt: TGTGCCACCAGCCGCGACTTAGACAATGAGCAGTTCTTC; CDR3aa: CATSRDLDNEQFF; j_gene: TRBJ2-1; d_gene: NA; v_gene: TRBV15
CDR3nt: TGTGCCAGTAGTCACCGGGACAGGGAGTCTGAAGCTTTCTTT; CDR3aa: CASSHRDRESEAFF; j_gene: TRBJ1-1; d_gene: TRBD1; v_gene: TRBV19
CDR3nt: TGTGCCAGCAGCCAACTGGGACAGGGATACACTGAAGCTTTCTTT; CDR3aa: CASSQLGQGYTEAFF; j_gene: TRBJ1-1; d_gene: TRBD1; v_gene: TRBV7-2
CDR3nt: TGCGCCAGCAGCCAAGGGCGGGACCCCGGCTACGAGCAGTACTTC; CDR3aa: CASSQGRDPGYEQYF; j_gene: TRBJ2-7; d_gene: NA; v_gene: TRBV4-1
CDR3nt: TGTGCCAGCAGCCCCCCCCGCTCCTATAATTCACCCCTCCACTTT; CDR3aa: CASSPPRSYNSPLHF; j_gene: TRBJ1-6; d_gene: NA; v_gene: TRBV7-9
CDR3nt: TGTGCCAGCAGTTTATCTTGGGCAAGCACAGATACGCAGTATTTT; CDR3aa: CASSLSWASTDTQYF; j_gene: TRBJ2-3; d_gene: NA; v_gene: TRBV27
CDR3nt: TGTGCCAGCAGCGTAGTCGTTCCAACTAATGAAAAACTGTTTTTT; CDR3aa: CASSVVVPTNEKLFF; j_gene: TRBJ1-4; d_gene: NA; v_gene: TRBV9
CDR3nt: TGTGCCAGTAGTATGAGCCAGGTCTGGGGAAACACCATATATTTT; CDR3aa: CASSMSQVWGNTIYF; j_gene: TRBJ1-3; d_gene: NA; v_gene: TRBV19
CDR3nt: TGTGCCAGCAGCCCCCGACAGGGAAGGAACACTGAAGCTTTCTTT; CDR3aa: CASSPRQGRNTEAFF; j_gene: TRBJ1-1; d_gene: TRBD1; v_gene: TRBV9
CDR3nt: TGTGCCAGCAGTGACCCGGTGACAGGGGGTCTTGGCTACACCTTC; CDR3aa: CASSDPVTGGLGYTF; j_gene: TRBJ1-2; d_gene: TRBD1; v_gene: TRBV2
CDR3nt: TGTGCCAGCAGTCGGGGGGGCCTGCATACGCAGTATTTT; CDR3aa: CASSRGGLHTQYF; j_gene: TRBJ2-3; d_gene: TRBD2; v_gene: TRBV28
CDR3nt: TGTGCCAGCAGCTTAGGGACTAGCGGGAGGGCCGGTGAGCAGTACTTC; CDR3aa: CASSLGTSGRAGEQYF; j_gene: TRBJ2-7; d_gene: TRBD2; v_gene: TRBV7-9
CDR3nt: TGTGCCAGCAGCTCGAAGGCCGGGTCTTCCGAAGCTTTCTTT; CDR3aa: CASSSKAGSSEAFF; j_gene: TRBJ1-1; d_gene: NA; v_gene: TRBV7-9
CDR3nt: TGCAGCGCCGCCGGGACAGGGGACGTATTTGGCTACACCTTC; CDR3aa: CSAAGTGDVFGYTF; j_gene: TRBJ1-2; d_gene: TRBD1; v_gene: TRBV29-1
CDR3nt: TGCAGCGTTGAAGGCCTAGCGGGAGGGCCGACGTTGAGGCAAGAGACCCAGTACTTC; CDR3aa: CSVEGLAGGPTLRQETQYF; j_gene: TRBJ2-5; d_gene: TRBD2; v_gene: TRBV29-1
CDR3nt: TGTGCCAGCTCACCACGGGCTAGCGGGAGGGCCGATACCAAAAACATTCAGTACTTC; CDR3aa: CASSPRASGRADTKNIQYF; j_gene: TRBJ2-4; d_gene: TRBD2; v_gene: TRBV18
CDR3nt: TGTGCCAGCAGTTACCAGAAACCCCCTAGCAATCAGCCCCAGCATTTT; CDR3aa: CASSYQKPPSNQPQHF; j_gene: TRBJ1-5; d_gene: NA; v_gene: TRBV6-5
CDR3nt: TGTGCCAGCAGTGAAGCGCCAGCGGGAGGGTACAATGAGCAGTTCTTC; CDR3aa: CASSEAPAGGYNEQFF; j_gene: TRBJ2-1; d_gene: TRBD2; v_gene: TRBV6-1